This T cell receptor (beta chain) emerged from a study of PD-1 blockade in classical Hodgkin lymphoma (dated by TCRdb to 2018 to 2021). Regarding the study in general: Nivolumab dosing was 3 mg/kg intravenously every 2 weeks, continuing until either disease progression or unacceptable toxicity. To define a peripheral blood immune signature of response to PD-1 blockade in classical Hodgkin lymphoma, the study combined TCR beta sequencing with CyTOF.

Genomic DNA was isolated using the Qiagen DNeasy kit from unsorted PBMCs as well as from negatively selected CD4+ and CD8+ fractions. TCR beta CDR3 regions were amplified by immunoSEQ multiplex PCR using primers annealing to V and J segments. A synthetic immune receptor repertoire was used to minimize amplification bias, and any remaining bias was removed computationally after sequencing. Concerning the study's data processing: Repertoire diversity was quantified as the Shannon entropy index using custom Python scripts. The unsorted, CD4+ and CD8+ repertoires were each analyzed separately, with the exception of combined analyses, where CD4+ and CD8+ sequences were merged in silico. A clone counted as expanded when the clone's frequency after treatment rose at least 2-fold relative to C1D1, and clones undetected at baseline were given a pseudocount of 0.5. Clones with 0 or 1 copy at C1D1 were classified as singleton clones, and clones with 2 or more copies were classified as non-singleton clones. Clones expanded in unsorted samples were labelled as CD4+, CD8+ or unknown by matching protein sequences in sorted samples from the same patient. Wilcoxon tests on paired samples were used to test diversity changes from C1D1 to C4D1. The clones in this table, taken by TCRdb from immuneACCESS, are in-frame only. Not every clone is retained; where verified, under half of the shortfall comes from an unresolved V gene, and the cause of the rest is unknown. From that table come the V and J calls and clone size; the DNA was used to work out D and trimming. Counted in this sample were 55,000 to 75,000 clones; 65% to 75% of them appeared once. Approximately 9.1% of the sample lies in the top ten.

A remark on this clone: Its target antigen remains unknown. Base qualities are not recorded, but no much larger clone differs from it by a single base.

The sample's time point label is to be understood as: cycle 2 day 1 (C2D1) of nivolumab. All trial patients had relapsed after autologous stem cell transplantation, with cohorts A, B and C differing in prior brentuximab vedotin exposure. The trial cohort was composed of about 54 patients with relapsed/refractory classical Hodgkin lymphoma, for whom complete response, partial response or progressive disease was recorded as best overall response. Single-agent nivolumab was administered to trial patients in the multi-cohort phase II CheckMate 205 trial. Best overall response was determined by an independent review committee according to the 2007 International Working Group response criteria. Trial PBMCs were collected immediately before nivolumab initiation (C1D1) and during therapy at cycle 2 day 1 and cycle 4 day 1. After peripheral blood was drawn into 8 mL Vacutainer Cell Preparation Tubes, PBMCs were isolated by centrifugation and then cryopreserved.

General findings and caveats noted by the study authors: CD4+ but not CD8+ TCR diversity rose significantly by C4D1 (p=0.0027 vs p=0.16), most apparent in complete responders (p=0.02). Patients starting nivolumab less than 1 year after ASCT had lower diversity and were excluded from later analyses to avoid confounding by immune reconstitution. Baseline TCR diversity was reported to be lower in newly diagnosed patients than in healthy donors and to be lower still in relapsed/refractory patients. The study was limited to a single clinical trial cohort, and causes of repertoire differences, possibly disease activity or prior therapy, remained undefined. Among trial patients, those achieving complete response had baseline diversity similar to that of newly diagnosed patients, while diversity was significantly lower in partial responders and progressors.

The sequence was obtained from a human donor with classical Hodgkin lymphoma. The sample consisted of peripheral blood mononuclear cells (PBMCs), taken before the second cycle of nivolumab.

The DNA sequence is TGCGCCAGCAGTGAGGGTGTTAGCGGCTCCTACGAGCAGTACTTC. Its amino acids are CASSEGVSGSYEQYF. Recombination joined TRBV10-2 with TRBJ2-7; a tentative D match to TRBD2 spans 6 bases. The cysteine opens and the phenylalanine closes a CDR3 of 15 amino acids. CDR3 DNA only is kept here, 45 bases in frame from base 1. The germline V gene gives CDR1 as WSHSY and CDR2 as SAAADI. V is cut by 2 bases and J by 0 bases, and the space between the germline ends is 11 bases.